Below, 32 T cell receptor beta chains from the same sample are listed, as sequenced in a study of long-term antiretroviral therapy in people with HIV. Researchers report immunoSEQ v3.0 was run at survey level. Only in-frame clones appear in the TCRdb table, and some are missing; sequencing was by immunoSEQ multiplex PCR. Of approximately 20,000 clones listed, 70% to 80% are singletons. The sequencing here drew on unsorted PBMCs, taken 4.1 years after starting antiretroviral therapy. The receptors were sampled from a woman aged 40 to 50 with HIV.

The chain employs TRBV30 and TRBJ2-5, with 12 bases identical to TRBD2. Germline V lookup: CDR1 GTSNPN, CDR2 SVGIG (reference sequence). The CDR3 length is 14 residues. V shed 5 bases and J 5 bases; nucleotides not matched to a gene: 6. The CDR3 DNA reads TGTGCCTGGGACTCTGGACTAGCGGGGGAGACCCAGTACTTC. Its protein is CAWDSGLAGETQYF. The variable domain in full, with the rest retrieved from reference TRBV30 and TRBJ2-5, is SQTIHQWPATLVQPVGSPLSLECTVEGTSNPNLYWYRQAAGRGLQLLFYSVGIGQISSEVPQNLSASRPQDRQFILSSKKLLLSDSGFYLCAWDSGLAGETQYFGPGTRLLVL.

This sequence joins TRBV5-4 and TRBJ2-1, with 10 bases lining up with TRBD2. CDR1 SGHNT and CDR2 YYREEE come from the germline V gene (reference sequence). This CDR3 has 16 residues. Trimming at V came to 4 bases and at J to 0 bases, leaving 4 bases not matched to a gene. This chain's CDR3 is CASSQGLAASYNEQFF. The CDR3 DNA reads as TGTGCCAGCAGCCAAGGACTAGCGGCCTCCTACAATGAGCAGTTCTTC. Together with reference TRBV5-4 and TRBJ2-1, the CDR3 gives the full variable domain: ETGVTQSPTHLIKTRGQQVTLRCSSQSGHNTVSWYQQALGQGPQFIFQYYREEENGRGNFPPRFSGLQFPNYSSELNVNALELDDSALYLCASSQGLAASYNEQFFGPGTRLTVL.

The genes are TRBV18 and TRBJ2-3, with 7 bases identical to TRBD2. V gave up 2 bases and J gave up 2 bases; unmatched junction bases: 7. The CDR3 sequence is 16 residues long. CDR1 and CDR2 (germline): KGHSH, LQKENI. CDR3 protein: CASSPRTSEVTDTQYF. In DNA, the CDR3 is TGTGCCAGCTCACCAAGAACTAGCGAGGTCACAGATACGCAGTATTTT.

The genes are TRBV5-6 and TRBJ1-6, with 7 positions matching TRBD1. The CDR3 covers 14 residues. Losses at the gene ends were 4 bases for V and 7 bases for J; bases not matched to a gene: 5. The V gene's germline CDR1 is SGHDT and CDR2 YYEEEE. The CDR3 sequence: CASSRRDSNSPLHF. The CDR3 DNA reads as TGTGCCAGCAGCCGCCGGGACAGCAATTCACCCCTCCACTTT.

This clone has just one count. The chain joins TRBV13 to TRBJ2-5, with D unclear. The ends were cut back, 2 bases at V and 1 base at J, with 8 bases in the middle. In germline, CDR1 is PRHDT, CDR2 FYEKMQ (reference sequence). The CDR3 extends over 14 amino acids. CDR3 amino acids: CASSLQVSQETQYF. DNA of the CDR3: TGTGCCAGCAGCTTACAGGTCTCCCAAGAGACCCAGTACTTC.

The V gene is TRBV7-8, the J gene TRBJ2-3; the D gene is possibly TRBD2 (6 bases). V was shortened by 3 bases and J by 4 bases, with 8 bases between the two germline ends. The germline V gene encodes CDR1 SGHVS and CDR2 FQNEAQ. This CDR3 region has 13 residues. CDR3 residues: CASSLGGPDTQYF. CDR3 sequence (DNA): TGTGCCAGCAGCTTGGGGGGACCAGATACGCAGTATTTT.

This clone was counted a few times. The chain uses TRBV7-8 and TRBJ1-4; possibly TRBD1 for D (5 bases). Germline V CDR1 and CDR2: SGHVS, FQNEAQ. This CDR3 is built from 15 residues. V was trimmed by 2 bases and J by 10 bases, leaving 17 bases between them. The CDR3 nucleotides are TGTGCCAGCAGCTTAACCCTGTCAGCAGGGTCAAAACTGTTTTTT. This encodes CASSLTLSAGSKLFF.

A few counts support this clone. This sequence joins TRBV5-6 and TRBJ2-2; no clear D. CDR1 SGHDT and CDR2 YYEEEE come from the germline V gene. The V end was cut by 4 bases, the J end by 5 bases, with 6 bases between. This CDR3 region has 12 residues. CDR3 coding DNA: TGTGCCAGCAGCGCCGGTACCGGGGAGCTGTTTTTT. This gives the protein CASSAGTGELFF.

The chain recombines TRBV5-1 with TRBJ2-1; possibly TRBD2 for D (6 bases). Per the germline V gene, CDR1 is SGHRS and CDR2 is YFSETQ. The CDR3 totals 17 residues. V lost 4 bases and J lost 8, with 25 bases in between. The CDR3 sequence is CASSRRSTRDFLDEQFF. CDR3 DNA sequence: TGCGCCAGCAGCCGCAGGTCGACTAGAGACTTTTTAGATGAGCAGTTCTTC.

The table lists this clone with a few counts. Other DNA sequences from this sample encode an identical CDR3 as well. The rearrangement links TRBV14 to TRBJ2-7; no reliable D call. Deletions cut 3 bases from V and 4 bases from J, with 4 bases between. This CDR3 contains 11 residues. Per germline, CDR1 SGHDN and CDR2 FVKESK. The CDR3 DNA sequence: TGTGCCAGCAGCCAGGGATACGAGCAGTACTTC. Its translation is CASSQGYEQYF. Full variable domain (remainder filled in from reference TRBV14 and TRBJ2-7): EAGVTQFPSHSVIEKGQTVTLRCDPISGHDNLYWYRRVMGKEIKFLLHFVKESKQDESGMPNNRFLAERTGGTYSTLKVQPAELEDSGVYFCASSQGYEQYFGPGTRLTVT.

The V and J genes are TRBV6-6 and TRBJ1-1, with TRBD1 matching 10 bases. The germline gives CDR1 MNHNY, CDR2 SVGAGI (reference sequence). This CDR3 region has 14 residues. Trimming took 5 bases from V and 3 from J; bases not matched to a gene: 3. The CDR3: CASSRTGGYTEAFF. CDR3 nucleotide sequence: TGTGCCAGCAGTCGGACAGGGGGGTACACTGAAGCTTTCTTT.

Here the CDR3 reads CSAGEGTLTEAFF. In DNA form, the CDR3 reads TGCAGCGCCGGCGAAGGGACCCTCACTGAAGCTTTCTTT. V and J are TRBV29-1 and TRBJ1-1; TRBD1 is a possible D gene (5 bases). CDR1 is SQVTM and CDR2 is ANQGSEA in the germline V gene. This CDR3 spans 13 amino acids. The ends were cut back, 7 bases at V and 4 bases at J, with 16 bases in the middle.

The chain combines TRBV10-3 with TRBJ1-5; D gene uncertain. Deletions cut 6 bases from V and 9 bases from J, with 12 bases between. The CDR3 consists of 12 residues. Germline V gene sequence: CDR1 ENHRY, CDR2 SYGVKD. The chain's CDR3 is CAIRDLGGPQHF. In DNA form, the CDR3 reads TGTGCCATCAGGGACCTCGGCGGGCCCCAGCATTTT.

The gene calls are TRBV9 and TRBJ2-3; 8 bases align to TRBD2. This CDR3 has 16 amino acids. Germline CDR1 SGDLS, CDR2 YYNGEE. J gave up 1 base and V 0 bases, and 4 bases lay outside the gene matches. This chain's CDR3 is CASSVAVSGGTDTQYF. CDR3 DNA: TGTGCCAGCAGCGTAGCTGTTAGCGGGGGCACAGATACGCAGTATTTT. Full variable domain (rest looked up from reference TRBV9 and TRBJ2-3): DSGVTQTPKHLITATGQRVTLRCSPRSGDLSVYWYQQSLDQGLQFLIQYYNGEERAKGNILERFSAQQFPDLHSELNLSSLELGDSALYFCASSVAVSGGTDTQYFGPGTRLTVL.

The rearrangement uses TRBV5-1 and TRBJ2-7; maybe TRBD1 (6 bases). V was cut by 4 bases and J by 3 bases, with 17 bases left in between. The germline CDR1 and CDR2 sequences are SGHRS and YFSETQ. The CDR3 spans 15 residues. CDR3 loop: CASSGGSGANYEQYF. CDR3 DNA sequence: TGCGCCAGCAGCGGTGGGTCAGGGGCCAACTACGAGCAGTACTTC.

The chain couples TRBV11-2 to TRBJ2-5; TRBD2 matches 8 bases. This CDR3 contains 16 residues. CDR1 is SGHAT and CDR2 is FQNNGV in the germline V gene. V dropped 1 base and J dropped 9; count of bases not matched to a gene: 13. The CDR3 region is CASSLVAGGSYQAQYF. In DNA, the CDR3 is TGTGCCAGCAGCTTAGTCGCGGGGGGCTCCTATCAGGCCCAGTACTTC.

This clone has just one count. The rearrangement links TRBV10-3 to TRBJ1-1, with D hard to call. V lost 3 bases, J lost 3 bases, and 2 bases lay in between. There are 11 residues in the CDR3. Germline V gives CDR1 ENHRY, CDR2 SYGVKD. Here the CDR3 DNA reads TGTGCCATCAGTGAACACACTGAAGCTTTCTTT. Translated, it gives CAISEHTEAFF.

V usage is TRBV25-1 and J usage is TRBJ2-1; 13 bases line up with TRBD2. The V gene's germline CDR1 is MGHDK and CDR2 SYGVNS. The CDR3 covers 16 residues. J lost 8 bases, V lost 3 bases, and 7 bases had no gene match. The CDR3, as DNA: TGTGCCAGCAGTGAGTATAACGGACTAGCGGGAGATGAGCAGTTCTTC. Protein: CASSEYNGLAGDEQFF.

The chain is built from TRBV25-1 and TRBJ1-4, with unresolved D. V was pared by 1 base and J by 14 bases, with 11 bases between. The CDR3 spans 12 residues. In germline, CDR1 is MGHDK, CDR2 SYGVNS. The CDR3 reads CASSELSRHLFF. The CDR3 nucleotides are TGTGCCAGCAGTGAATTGAGCAGACACCTGTTTTTT.

This clone was seen more than once but under ten times. The V gene is TRBV19, the J gene TRBJ1-1; D is ambiguous. The CDR3 sequence is 15 residues long. Germline CDR1 and CDR2: LNHDA and SQIVND (reference sequence). V shed 5 bases and J shed 1 base, with 14 bases lying between them. This CDR3 is CASSSGSGTNTEAFF. DNA for the CDR3: TGTGCCAGTAGTTCCGGTAGTGGAACGAACACTGAAGCTTTCTTT.

V gene TRBV19 combines with J gene TRBJ2-7; 9 bases map to TRBD1. The J segment lost 4 bases and the V segment lost 5 bases, leaving 6 bases of the junction unmatched. In germline, CDR1 is LNHDA, CDR2 SQIVND (reference sequence). CDR3 length: 14 residues. CDR3 nucleotide sequence: TGTGCCAGTAGTTCCCGGACAGGGGAATACGAGCAGTACTTC. It is translated as CASSSRTGEYEQYF.

The V gene is TRBV11-2, the J gene TRBJ1-6; D is uncertain. V gave up 2 bases and J gave up 6 bases, with 14 bases separating them. Germline CDR1 and CDR2: SGHAT and FQNNGV. This CDR3 comprises 16 residues. As DNA, the CDR3 is TGTGCCAGCAGCTTATTATTGCGGGTTTTTAATTCACCCCTCCACTTT. Its translation is CASSLLLRVFNSPLHF.

This chain connects TRBV29-1 to TRBJ1-2; no clear D. Germline V CDR1 and CDR2: SQVTM, ANQGSEA. V gave up 3 bases and J gave up 8 bases, with 13 bases separating them. The CDR3 spans 12 residues. CDR3 sequence reads: CSVDNPGGGYTF. The CDR3 nucleotides read TGCAGCGTTGATAACCCGGGAGGCGGCTACACCTTC.

This CDR3 is CASSPTGTVDQPQHF. As DNA, the CDR3 is TGTGCCAGCTCACCGACCGGGACAGTCGATCAGCCCCAGCATTTT. The chain links TRBV18 to TRBJ1-5, with 7 positions matching TRBD1. The V gene end was trimmed by 3 bases and the J gene end by 5 bases; junction bases not matched to a gene: 7. Germline loops: CDR1 KGHSH, CDR2 LQKENI. The CDR3 is 15 residues long.

CDR3: CATQGLSYGYTF. The CDR3 bases are TGTGCCACCCAGGGTCTGAGCTATGGCTACACCTTC. This chain joins TRBV6-6 and TRBJ1-2; maybe TRBD1 (5 bases). From germline, CDR1 is MNHNY and CDR2 SVGAGI (reference sequence). The CDR3 consists of 12 residues. The V end was cut by 10 bases, the J end by 4 bases, with 13 bases between.

The chain couples TRBV7-8 to TRBJ1-1; the D gene is possibly TRBD1 (5 bases). Germline CDR1 SGHVS, CDR2 FQNEAQ. The CDR3 consists of 12 residues. V gave up 5 bases and J gave up 12 bases, with 16 bases separating them. The CDR3 loop reads CASSPSGTLTFF. CDR3 nucleotides: TGTGCCAGCAGCCCTTCAGGGACGTTGACTTTCTTT.

This clone was seen a handful of times. J is TRBJ1-2 and V is TRBV25-1; possible D gene TRBD1, 5 bases. The CDR3 has 13 residues. Germline CDR1 is MGHDK and CDR2 is SYGVNS. Trimming shortened V by 11 bases and J by 2 bases, and 15 bases separated the two germline ends. This chain's CDR3 is CAAEGWGNYGYTF. For the CDR3, the DNA is TGTGCCGCGGAGGGGTGGGGGAACTATGGCTACACCTTC.

The V call is TRBV7-2, the J call TRBJ2-1, with 12 bases matching TRBD2. J gave up 8 bases and V 1 base, and 3 bases lay outside the gene matches. This CDR3 contains 15 residues. Germline values: CDR1 SGHTA, CDR2 FQGNSA. The CDR3 protein is CASSLGLAGAYEQFF. In DNA, the CDR3 is TGTGCCAGCAGCTTAGGACTAGCGGGAGCTTATGAGCAGTTCTTC.

The chain uses TRBV14 and TRBJ2-2; D remains unclear. Per germline, CDR1 SGHDN and CDR2 FVKESK. Between the trimmed V and J ends, which lost 1 base and 0 bases, there was a span of 6 bases. The CDR3 has 15 residues. CDR3 residues: CASSQVQTNTGELFF. The DNA for the CDR3 is TGTGCCAGCAGCCAAGTGCAGACGAACACCGGGGAGCTGTTTTTT. The full variable domain, rest sourced from reference TRBV14 and TRBJ2-2, is EAGVTQFPSHSVIEKGQTVTLRCDPISGHDNLYWYRRVMGKEIKFLLHFVKESKQDESGMPNNRFLAERTGGTYSTLKVQPAELEDSGVYFCASSQVQTNTGELFFGEGSRLTVL.

The chain recombines TRBV5-4 with TRBJ1-2, with a possible D match to TRBD1 (6 bases). V lost 2 bases to trimming and J lost 4 bases, with 12 bases between them. CDR1 is SGHNT and CDR2 is YYREEE in the germline V gene (reference sequence). The CDR3 is 14 amino acids. As DNA, the CDR3 is TGTGCCAGCAGCTTAGACAGGCCCCTCTATGGCTACACCTTC. Translation: CASSLDRPLYGYTF.

The chain combines TRBV6-1 with TRBJ2-7; D is unresolved. The CDR3 sequence is 13 residues long. Germline V gives CDR1 MNHNS, CDR2 SASEGT. The V end was cut by 5 bases, the J end by 2 bases, with 10 bases between. DNA for the CDR3: TGTGCCAGCAGTCTTCTGGGGACCTACGAGCAGTACTTC. As protein: CASSLLGTYEQYF.

This clone is termed medium-sized. V gene TRBV4-3 combines with J gene TRBJ2-7; perhaps TRBD1 as D (6 bases). This CDR3 has 15 residues. The germline CDR1 and CDR2 sequences are LGHNA and YSLEER. The V end lost 1 base, the J end lost 2 bases, and 12 bases lay between the germline ends. CDR3 bases: TGCGCCAGCAGCCAAGTTCAAGGGGGTACCTACGAGCAGTACTTC. Translated: CASSQVQGGTYEQYF.